The next 6 T cell receptor delta chains were all read from a single sample in a study of Vδ1+ human thymocytes. The study's findings and limits: Thymic TRG and TRD repertoires appeared highly polyclonal, with Gaussian CDR3 length distributions.

These TCRs are of unknown antigen specificity. Extracted RNA was reverse transcribed into cDNA. CDR3 amplicons came from multiplex PCR with pooled V-gene forward and constant-region reverse primers. TCRdb repeated clone calling on the multiplex PCR reads with CATT. The table records roughly 76,000 delta-chain clones, more than 30% of them present only once. Source material: Vdelta1+ gamma-delta thymocytes from the thymus. Regarding subset: FACS-sorted CD3+ TCRalphabeta- TCRVdelta1+ TCRVdelta2- thymocytes. The receptors here all came from a boy younger than two who had congenital heart surgery.

V is TRDV1 and J is TRDJ1; TRDD3 matches at 8 bases. After removal of 3 bases from V and 7 bases from J, the junction contained 19 bases not matched to a gene. From germline, CDR1 is TSWWSYY and CDR2 QGS. The CDR3 loop spans 18 amino acids. CDR3 bases: TGTGCTCTTGGGGATCGGGCCCTTGGTGGACTGGGGGCCATTAAACTCATCTTT. Translating gives CALGDRALGGLGAIKLIF.

The chain links TRDV2 to TRDJ1; TRDD3 matches 7 bases. CDR3 length: 15 residues. CDR1 is GEAIGNYY and CDR2 is EKD in the germline V gene. V dropped 0 bases and J dropped 0; count of bases not matched to a gene: 3. CDR3 DNA: TGTGCCTGTGACACCGGGACTGGGGACACCGATAAACTCATCTTT. Translated: CACDTGTGDTDKLIF.

This clone was counted only a few times. At one end, the junction sequence differs from germline, possibly due to a read error. The J gene is TRDJ1, the V gene TRDV1; possibly TRDD2 or TRDD3 for D (6 bases each). The germline gives CDR1 TSWWSYY, CDR2 QGS. CDR3 length: 18 amino acids. CDR3 region: CALRERRSYPGDLHKLIF. CDR3 bases: TGTGCTCTTAGGGAGCGGAGGTCCTACCCTGGGGACCTCCATAAACTCATCTTT.

This clone was found once. The chain combines TRDV1 with TRDJ1; D is undetermined. Germline values: CDR1 TSWWSYY, CDR2 QGS. Trimming cost V 3 bases and J 0 bases, with 17 bases left between them. The CDR3 sequence is 17 residues long. DNA of the CDR3: TGTGCTCTTGGGGACTCTACGGGAGGAGAATACACCGATAAACTCATCTTT. Residues: CALGDSTGGEYTDKLIF.

The chain joins TRDV1 to TRDJ1; D gene uncertain. Trimming removed 2 bases at V and 2 bases at J, with 18 bases between. The CDR3 has 17 amino acids. The germline CDR1 and CDR2 sequences are TSWWSYY and QGS. The CDR3 sequence: CALGEKKTKPGTDKLIF. CDR3 nucleotide sequence: TGTGCTCTTGGGGAAAAGAAGACTAAGCCCGGGACCGATAAACTCATCTTT.

This clone has only a few counts. V gene TRDV1 combines with J gene TRDJ1, with a weak D call TRDD2 (6 bases). Looked up from germline, CDR1 is TSWWSYY and CDR2 is QGS. The CDR3 runs to 20 residues. V gave up 1 base and J gave up 0 bases, with 24 bases separating them. The CDR3 DNA follows: TGTGCTCTTGGGGAACCCCTATCCGGCCTTCCCCTACTTTACACCGATAAACTCATCTTT. Protein: CALGEPLSGLPLLYTDKLIF.